The T cell receptor (beta chain) described here comes from a study of T cells after yellow fever vaccination. The germline V gene encodes CDR1 DFQATT and CDR2 SNEGSKA (reference sequence). This CDR3 is built from 15 residues. TCRdb analysed the 5' RACE reads with MiXCR anew, one entry per CDR3 protein. The table lists some 150,000 distinct CDR3 sequences, about 6.9% of them singletons. Comment on this clonotype: A read error may explain this, as a much larger clone is one base away.

The V call is TRBV20-1, the J call TRBJ2-4; D is unclear. The TCR was taken from a man aged 25 to 40 who received the YFV17D yellow fever vaccine. The sample consisted of CD4+ T cells sorted from PBMCs, taken 10 days after the yellow fever booster vaccination. CDR3 sequence: CSARVNNIANNIQYF. In nucleotides, the CDR3 is TGCAGTGCTAGAGTTAACAACATAGCCAATAACATTCAGTACTTC.